Listed here is a single T cell receptor beta chain. What was amplified from RNA transcripts were TCR beta CDR3 regions. Using the HTBI primer set, a first-round RT-PCR was run on the TCR CDR3. TCRdb passed the multiplex PCR reads through MiXCR, listing each CDR3 protein once. The table has roughly 500,000 distinct CDR3 sequences, 35% to 55% seen once. This specimen comes from a study of T cells in Graves' hyperthyroidism and ophthalmopathy. Trimming cost V 9 bases and J 2 bases; bases outside gene matches: 11. CDR3 length: 17 amino acids. Germline V gene sequence: CDR1 LNHNV, CDR2 YYDKDF (reference sequence).

Source material: peripheral blood or thyroid tissue (not recorded which). This receptor was obtained from an adult woman with Graves' disease, either hyperthyroidism or ophthalmopathy (not recorded which). This sequence joins TRBV15 and TRBJ1-3; TRBD1 aligns across 12 bases. CDR3 in amino acids: CATEPGQGAKAGNTIYF. The CDR3 region has the DNA TGTGCCACTGAACCGGGACAGGGGGCGAAAGCTGGAAACACCATATATTTT.